This TCR beta chain was obtained from a study of blood T cells in healthy people across ages. Isolated PBMCs totaled at least 6 million in each sample. A word on this clonotype: Germline and junction disagree at one end, which may indicate a read error.

A sample-barcoded 5' primer and a J-beta primer mix were used in a second PCR of about 7 to 11 cycles. TCRdb re-analysed the 5' RACE reads in MiXCR, keeping a single row per CDR3 protein. Altogether roughly 680,000 distinct CDR3 sequences are present, roughly 20% being singletons, with the ten largest covering 3% to 4.5%. In germline, CDR1 is MNHEY, CDR2 SVGAGI. The CDR3 is 13 residues long. The sample consisted of blood. The chain uses TRBV6-5 and TRBJ1-1; no firm D call. The receptor's source is a man aged 70-80 years in good health. CDR3 sequence reads: CANSSGTGTEVFF. In DNA, the CDR3 is TGTGCCAACAGTTCGGGTACGGGCACTGAAGTTTTCTTT.